This T cell receptor (beta chain) originates from a study of shared clonotypes between healthy human individuals. For this clone: At the DNA level, this CDR3 is encoded by other sequences in the same sample as well.

Deep was the level used in running the assay. Per the original methods: Filtering was not the same, since immunoSEQ gave junction-only sequences without quality scores. Using immunoSEQ multiplex PCR, the repertoire was profiled, and TCRdb retains in-frame clones only, with some absent. The D gene and trimming were derived from the DNA, and the V and J assignments and clone size from that table. This table has a few hundred thousand clones, about 74% appearing once. Germline CDR1 MRHNA, CDR2 SNTAGT. CDR3 size: 16 residues. Trimming removed 5 bases at V and 7 bases at J, with 18 bases between. Donors, healthy HIV-negative adults, lacked recent acute infections or vaccinations.

This sequence joins TRBV6-4 and TRBJ1-6; D unclear. Sequencing input: PBMCs. This receptor was obtained from a middle-aged woman in good health. Some clones in this sample may be carry-over from other donors' samples. CDR3 residues: CASSSGPDVGNSPLHF. CDR3 coding DNA: TGTGCCAGCAGTTCCGGGCCAGATGTGGGGAATTCACCCCTCCACTTT.